The clone carrying this T cell receptor beta chain was picked up a small number of times. A sample-barcoded 5' primer and a J-beta primer mix were used in a second PCR of about 6 to 12 cycles. Via MiXCR, TCRdb re-called the 5' RACE reads, giving one row per CDR3 protein. This table holds approximately 800,000 distinct CDR3 sequences, roughly 25% found once. The data were obtained in a study of blood T cells in healthy people across ages. Germline CDR1 reads SQVTM; CDR2 reads ANQGSEA. CDR3 length equals 11 residues. Trimming took 4 bases from V and 6 from J, leaving 10 bases between them. The same sample was also used in a study of T cells of mothers and their children. Turning to that study: The people who donated were a few healthy Caucasian mothers and their six children. Overlap ran slightly, non-significantly higher for related than unrelated mother-child pairs.

The chain carries TRBV29-1 and TRBJ2-7; possible D gene TRBD1, 5 bases. The clonotype originates from a boy aged 10-17 years in good health. The specimen sequenced was blood. CDR3 sequence (DNA): TGCAGCGTTGGGGGCTGGTCCGAGCAGTACTTC. It encodes CSVGGWSEQYF.